This TCR beta chain was sequenced for a study of identical twins. TCRdb used MiXCR to reprocess the 5' RACE reads, holding one entry per CDR3 protein. In the table there are approximately 500,000 distinct CDR3 sequences, 12% to 15% of which are singletons. Germline assignment: CDR1 SGHTA and CDR2 FQGNSA. The V segment lost 5 bases and the J segment 0 bases; nucleotides outside the gene matches: 4. This CDR3 is built from 16 residues. These data were also filed under a second study, of yellow fever vaccine responses in identical twins.

The chain carries TRBV7-2 and TRBJ2-7; 13 nucleotides agree with TRBD2. Source material: CD4+ T cells sorted from blood. The sequence was obtained from a young woman in good health. In nucleotides, the CDR3 is TGTGCCAGCAGCCCGAGACTAGCGGGAGGCTCCTACGAGCAGTACTTC. It is translated as CASSPRLAGGSYEQYF.